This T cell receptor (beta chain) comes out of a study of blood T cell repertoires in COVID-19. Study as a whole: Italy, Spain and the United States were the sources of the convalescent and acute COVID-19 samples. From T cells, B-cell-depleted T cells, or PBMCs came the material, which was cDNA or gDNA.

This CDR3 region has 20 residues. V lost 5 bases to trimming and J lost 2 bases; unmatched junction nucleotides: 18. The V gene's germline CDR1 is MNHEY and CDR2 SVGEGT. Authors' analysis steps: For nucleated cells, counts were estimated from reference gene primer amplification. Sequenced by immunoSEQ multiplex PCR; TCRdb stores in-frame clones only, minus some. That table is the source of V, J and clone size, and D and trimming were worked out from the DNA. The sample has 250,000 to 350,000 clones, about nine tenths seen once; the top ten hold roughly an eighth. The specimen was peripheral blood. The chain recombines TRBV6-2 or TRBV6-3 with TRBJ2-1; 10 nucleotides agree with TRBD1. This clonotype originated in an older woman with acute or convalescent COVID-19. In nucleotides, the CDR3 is TGTGCCAGCAGTCCCGACAGGGGGCGTATTGGCGGGAGACCCTACAATGAGCAGTTCTTC. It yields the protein CASSPDRGRIGGRPYNEQFF.